This TCR beta chain was profiled in a study of cytomegalovirus exposure and HLA in healthy donors. For the study at large: The study's early data release held tens of millions of unique TCRs from HLA-typed donors. Points from the study as a whole: Roughly even sequencing depth across donors was the assumption behind the presence/absence analyses. An analysis was carried out at a later point. It showed that HLA-associated TCR beta chains were more clonally expanded than equally common non-associated chains.

This clone was seen more than once but under ten times. Its antigen is not identified. Trimming removed 1 base from V and 4 bases from J, with 14 bases in between. The germline CDR1 and CDR2 sequences are MNHNS and SASEGT. The CDR3 sequence is 15 residues long. 13 Jbeta primers and 60 Vbeta primers were used for the PCR. The method was immunoSEQ multiplex PCR; TCRdb's version includes in-frame clones alone and lacks a portion of them. The sample has about 120,000 clones, 50% to 65% seen once. Sample: PBMCs. The receptor was derived from a man aged 35-49 years in good health and CMV-seropositive. The chain combines TRBV6-1 with TRBJ2-7; maybe TRBD1 (6 bases). In DNA, the CDR3 is TGTGCCAGCAGTGAAGGCGCAGGGGAATGGTACGAGCAGTACTTC. Its translation: CASSEGAGEWYEQYF.